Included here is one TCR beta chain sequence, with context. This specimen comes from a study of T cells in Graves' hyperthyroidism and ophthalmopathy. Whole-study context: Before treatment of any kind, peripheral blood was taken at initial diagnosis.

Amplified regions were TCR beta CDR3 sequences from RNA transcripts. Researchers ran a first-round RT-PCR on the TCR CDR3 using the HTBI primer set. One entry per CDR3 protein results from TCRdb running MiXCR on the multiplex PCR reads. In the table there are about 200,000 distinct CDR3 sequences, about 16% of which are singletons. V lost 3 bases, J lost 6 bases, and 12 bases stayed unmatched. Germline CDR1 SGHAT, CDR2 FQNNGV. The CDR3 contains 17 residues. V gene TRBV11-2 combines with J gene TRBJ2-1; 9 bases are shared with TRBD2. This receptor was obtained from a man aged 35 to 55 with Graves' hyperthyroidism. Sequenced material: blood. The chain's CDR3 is CASSLGPGLAGSNEQFF. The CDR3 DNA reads TGTGCCAGCAGCTTGGGGCCGGGGCTAGCGGGGAGCAATGAGCAGTTCTTC.